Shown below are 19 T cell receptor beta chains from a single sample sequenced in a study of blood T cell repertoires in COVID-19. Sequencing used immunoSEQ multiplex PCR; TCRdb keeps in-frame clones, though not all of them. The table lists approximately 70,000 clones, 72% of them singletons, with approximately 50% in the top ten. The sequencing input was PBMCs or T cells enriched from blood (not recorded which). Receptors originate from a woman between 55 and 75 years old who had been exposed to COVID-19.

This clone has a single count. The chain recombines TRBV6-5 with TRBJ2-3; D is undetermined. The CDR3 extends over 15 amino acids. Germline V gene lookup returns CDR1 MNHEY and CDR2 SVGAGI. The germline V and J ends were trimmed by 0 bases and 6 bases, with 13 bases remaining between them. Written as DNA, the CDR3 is TGTGCCAGCAGTTACTCGATCTTAGTGGAGGATACGCAGTATTTT. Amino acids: CASSYSILVEDTQYF.

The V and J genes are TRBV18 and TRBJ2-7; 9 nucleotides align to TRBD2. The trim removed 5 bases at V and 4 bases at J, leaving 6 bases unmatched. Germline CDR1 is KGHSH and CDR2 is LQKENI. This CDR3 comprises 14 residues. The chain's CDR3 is CASSASGAWYEQYF. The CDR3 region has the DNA TGTGCCAGCTCAGCTAGCGGGGCGTGGTACGAGCAGTACTTC.

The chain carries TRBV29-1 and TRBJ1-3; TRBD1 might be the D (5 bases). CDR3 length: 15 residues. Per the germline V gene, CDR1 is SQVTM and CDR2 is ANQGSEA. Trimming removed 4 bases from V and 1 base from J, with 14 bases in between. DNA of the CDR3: TGCAGCGTTGCACTGGACAAAGTGTCTGGAAACACCATATATTTT. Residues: CSVALDKVSGNTIYF.

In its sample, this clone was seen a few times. CDR3 region: CATSISGQGRSYNEQFF. The CDR3 region has the DNA TGTGCCACCAGCATATCAGGACAGGGGCGTTCCTACAATGAGCAGTTCTTC. The rearrangement uses TRBV15 and TRBJ2-1; 9 bases are a match to TRBD1. V shed 4 bases, J shed 1 base, and the junction held 8 bases outside the gene matches. The CDR3 has 17 residues. Germline V lookup: CDR1 LNHNV, CDR2 YYDKDF (reference sequence).

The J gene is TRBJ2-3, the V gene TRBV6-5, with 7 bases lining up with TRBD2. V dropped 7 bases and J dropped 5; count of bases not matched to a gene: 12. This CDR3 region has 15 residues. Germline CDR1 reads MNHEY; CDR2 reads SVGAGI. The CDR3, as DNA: TGTGCCAGCACTAGCGCAGGGAGGGGCGGAGATACGCAGTATTTT. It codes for CASTSAGRGGDTQYF.

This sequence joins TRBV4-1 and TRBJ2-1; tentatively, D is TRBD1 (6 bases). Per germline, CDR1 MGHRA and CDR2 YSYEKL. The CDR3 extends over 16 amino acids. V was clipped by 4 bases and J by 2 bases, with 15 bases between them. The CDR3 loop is CASSPQPTGAYNEQFF. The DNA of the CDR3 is TGCGCCAGCAGCCCACAACCGACAGGAGCCTACAATGAGCAGTTCTTC.

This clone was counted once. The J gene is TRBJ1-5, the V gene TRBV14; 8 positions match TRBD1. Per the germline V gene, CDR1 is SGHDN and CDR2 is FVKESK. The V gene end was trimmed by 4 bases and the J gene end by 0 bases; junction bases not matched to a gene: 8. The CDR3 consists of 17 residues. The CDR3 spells CASSPSGQGYSNQPQHF. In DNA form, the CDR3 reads TGTGCCAGCAGCCCATCTGGACAGGGCTATAGCAATCAGCCCCAGCATTTT.

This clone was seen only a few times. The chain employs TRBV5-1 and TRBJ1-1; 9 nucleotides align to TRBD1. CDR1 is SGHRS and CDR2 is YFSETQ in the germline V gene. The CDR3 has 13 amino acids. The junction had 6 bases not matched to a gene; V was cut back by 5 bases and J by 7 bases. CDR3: CASRVQGAVEAFF. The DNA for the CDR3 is TGCGCCAGCAGAGTACAGGGGGCCGTTGAAGCTTTCTTT. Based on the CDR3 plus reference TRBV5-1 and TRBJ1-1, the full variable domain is KAGVTQTPRYLIKTRGQQVTLSCSPISGHRSVSWYQQTPGQGLQFLFEYFSETQRNKGNFPGRFSGRQFSNSRSEMNVSTLELGDSALYLCASRVQGAVEAFFGQGTRLTVV.

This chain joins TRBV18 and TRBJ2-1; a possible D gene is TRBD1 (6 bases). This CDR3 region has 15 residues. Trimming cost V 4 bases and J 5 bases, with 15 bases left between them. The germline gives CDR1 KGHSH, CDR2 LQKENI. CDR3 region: CASSRDGAGDNEQFF. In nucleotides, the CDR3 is TGTGCCAGCTCACGAGATGGGGCAGGGGACAATGAGCAGTTCTTC.

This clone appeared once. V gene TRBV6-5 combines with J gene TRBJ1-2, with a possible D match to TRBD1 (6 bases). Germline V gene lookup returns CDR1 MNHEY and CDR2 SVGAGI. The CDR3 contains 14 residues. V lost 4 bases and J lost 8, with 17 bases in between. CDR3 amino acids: CASSSPGALGGYTF. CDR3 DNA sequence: TGTGCCAGCAGTTCCCCAGGGGCCCTAGGGGGCTACACCTTC.

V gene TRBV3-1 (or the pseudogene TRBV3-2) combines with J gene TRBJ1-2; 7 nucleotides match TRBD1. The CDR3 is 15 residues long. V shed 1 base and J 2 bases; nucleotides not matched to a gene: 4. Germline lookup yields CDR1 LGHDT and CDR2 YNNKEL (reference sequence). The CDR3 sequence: CASSQGTGRNYGYTF. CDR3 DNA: TGTGCCAGCAGCCAAGGGACAGGACGAAACTATGGCTACACCTTC.

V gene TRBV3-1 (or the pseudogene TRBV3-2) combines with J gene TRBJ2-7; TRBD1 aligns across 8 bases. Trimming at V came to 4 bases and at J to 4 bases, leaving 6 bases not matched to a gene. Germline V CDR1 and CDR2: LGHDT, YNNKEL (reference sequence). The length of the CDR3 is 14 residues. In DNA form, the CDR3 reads TGTGCCAGCAGCCTTTGGGACAGGTCGTACGAGCAGTACTTC. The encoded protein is CASSLWDRSYEQYF.

This CDR3 reads CASSASAGIAGSGELFF. In DNA form, the CDR3 reads TGTGCCAGCAGTGCCAGTGCAGGGATAGCGGGTTCCGGGGAGCTGTTTTTT. The chain carries TRBV28 and TRBJ2-2, with 7 bases fitting TRBD2. With 5 bases clipped from V and 6 bases from J, the junction kept 15 bases outside the gene matches. CDR3 length: 17 residues. Germline CDR1 reads MDHEN; CDR2 reads SYDVKM.

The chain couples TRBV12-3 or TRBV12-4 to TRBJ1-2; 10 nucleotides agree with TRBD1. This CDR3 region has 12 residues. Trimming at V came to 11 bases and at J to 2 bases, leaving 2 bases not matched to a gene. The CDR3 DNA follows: TGTGCCTCGGGACAGGGGAACTATGGCTACACCTTC. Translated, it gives CASGQGNYGYTF.

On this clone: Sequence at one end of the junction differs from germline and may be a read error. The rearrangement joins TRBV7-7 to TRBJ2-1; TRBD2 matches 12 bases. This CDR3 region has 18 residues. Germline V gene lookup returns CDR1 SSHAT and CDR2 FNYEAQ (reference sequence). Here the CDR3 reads CASSLYPSTSGSYSEQFF. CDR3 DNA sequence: TGTGCTAGCAGCTTATATCCGTCGACTAGCGGGAGCTATAGTGAGCAGTTCTTC.

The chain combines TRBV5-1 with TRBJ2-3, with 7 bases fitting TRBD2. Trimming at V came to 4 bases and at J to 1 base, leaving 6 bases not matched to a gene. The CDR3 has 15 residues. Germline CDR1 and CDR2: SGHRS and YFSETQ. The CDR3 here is CASSPKSGGTDTQYF. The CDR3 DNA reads TGCGCCAGCAGCCCCAAAAGCGGGGGCACAGATACGCAGTATTTT.

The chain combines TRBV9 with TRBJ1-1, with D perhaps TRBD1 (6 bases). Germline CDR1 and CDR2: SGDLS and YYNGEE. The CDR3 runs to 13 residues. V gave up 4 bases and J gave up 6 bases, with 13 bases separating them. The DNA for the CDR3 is TGTGCCAGCAGCACCAGGACAGTCTCTGAAGCTTTCTTT. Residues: CASSTRTVSEAFF.

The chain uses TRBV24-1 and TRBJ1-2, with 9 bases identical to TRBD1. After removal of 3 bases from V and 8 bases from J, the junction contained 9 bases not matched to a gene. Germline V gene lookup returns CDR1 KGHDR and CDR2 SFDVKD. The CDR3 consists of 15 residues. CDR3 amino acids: CATSDNRDRAEGYTF. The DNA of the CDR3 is TGTGCCACCAGTGATAACCGGGACAGGGCGGAGGGCTACACCTTC.

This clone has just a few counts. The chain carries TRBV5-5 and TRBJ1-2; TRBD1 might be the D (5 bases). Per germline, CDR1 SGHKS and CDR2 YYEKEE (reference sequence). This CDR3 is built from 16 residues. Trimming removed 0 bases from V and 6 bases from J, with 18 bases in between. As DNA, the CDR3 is TGTGCCAGCAGCTTGGGACTAGGGGTGTGGGGCGATGGCTACACCTTC. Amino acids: CASSLGLGVWGDGYTF.